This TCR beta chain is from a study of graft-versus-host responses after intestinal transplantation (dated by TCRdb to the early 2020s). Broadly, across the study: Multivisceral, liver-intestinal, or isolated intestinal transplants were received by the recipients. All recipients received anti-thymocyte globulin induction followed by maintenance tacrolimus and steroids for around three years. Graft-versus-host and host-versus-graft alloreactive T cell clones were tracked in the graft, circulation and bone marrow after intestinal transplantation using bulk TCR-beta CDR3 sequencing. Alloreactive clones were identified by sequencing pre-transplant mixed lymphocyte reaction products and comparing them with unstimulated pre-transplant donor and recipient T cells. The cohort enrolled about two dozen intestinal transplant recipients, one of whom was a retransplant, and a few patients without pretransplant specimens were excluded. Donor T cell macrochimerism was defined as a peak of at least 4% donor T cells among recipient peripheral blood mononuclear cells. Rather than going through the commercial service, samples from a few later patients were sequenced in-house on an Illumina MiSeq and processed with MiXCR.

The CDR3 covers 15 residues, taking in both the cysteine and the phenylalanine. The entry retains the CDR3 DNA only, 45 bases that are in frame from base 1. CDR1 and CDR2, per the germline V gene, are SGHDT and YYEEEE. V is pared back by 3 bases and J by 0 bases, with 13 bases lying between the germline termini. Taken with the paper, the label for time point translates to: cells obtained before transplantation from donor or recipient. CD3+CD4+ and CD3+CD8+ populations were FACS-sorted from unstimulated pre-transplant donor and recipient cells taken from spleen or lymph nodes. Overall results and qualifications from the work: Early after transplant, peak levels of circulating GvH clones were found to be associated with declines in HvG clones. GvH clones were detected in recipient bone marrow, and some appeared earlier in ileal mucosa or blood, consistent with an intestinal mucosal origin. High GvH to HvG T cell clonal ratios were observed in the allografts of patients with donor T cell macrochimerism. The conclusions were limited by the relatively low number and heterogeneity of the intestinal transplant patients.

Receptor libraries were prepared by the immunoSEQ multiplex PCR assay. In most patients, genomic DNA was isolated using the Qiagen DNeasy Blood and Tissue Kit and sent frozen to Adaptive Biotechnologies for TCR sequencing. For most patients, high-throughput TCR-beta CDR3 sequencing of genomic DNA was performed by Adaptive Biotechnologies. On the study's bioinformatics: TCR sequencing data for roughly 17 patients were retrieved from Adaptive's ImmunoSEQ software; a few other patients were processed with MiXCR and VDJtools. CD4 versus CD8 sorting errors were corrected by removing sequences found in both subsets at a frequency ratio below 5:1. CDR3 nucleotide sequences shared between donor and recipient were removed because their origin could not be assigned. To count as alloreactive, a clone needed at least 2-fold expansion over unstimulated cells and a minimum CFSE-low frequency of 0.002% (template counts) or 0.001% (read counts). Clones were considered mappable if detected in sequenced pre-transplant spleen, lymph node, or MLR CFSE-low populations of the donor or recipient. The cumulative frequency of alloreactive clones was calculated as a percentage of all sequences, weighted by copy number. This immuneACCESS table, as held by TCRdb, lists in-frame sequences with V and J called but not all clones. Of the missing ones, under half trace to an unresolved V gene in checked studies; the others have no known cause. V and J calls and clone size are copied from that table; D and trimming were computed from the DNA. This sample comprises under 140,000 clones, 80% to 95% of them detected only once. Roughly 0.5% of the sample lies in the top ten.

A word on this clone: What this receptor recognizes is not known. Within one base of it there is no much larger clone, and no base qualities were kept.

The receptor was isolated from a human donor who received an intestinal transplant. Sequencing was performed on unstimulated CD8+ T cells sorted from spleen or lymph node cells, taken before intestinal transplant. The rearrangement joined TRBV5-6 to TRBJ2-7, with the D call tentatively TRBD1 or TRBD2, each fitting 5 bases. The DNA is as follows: TGTGCCAGCAGCTACATGTCGGGGCCCTCCTACGAGCAGTACTTC. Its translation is CASSYMSGPSYEQYF.